This T cell receptor beta chain is drawn from a study of blood T cell repertoires in COVID-19. Study at large: Samples came from the United States, Italy and Spain, spanning acute and convalescent COVID-19. The cDNA or gDNA used as material had been derived from T cells, B-cell-depleted T cells, or PBMCs.

Authors' data handling: Reference gene primer amplification yielded estimated nucleated cell counts. Sequencing was performed with immunoSEQ multiplex PCR; in TCRdb, only in-frame clones are kept and a portion is missing. V and J calls and clone size are those listed in that table; D and trimming were worked out from the DNA. Of a few hundred thousand clones listed, 75% to 90% are singletons. Germline V gene lookup returns CDR1 MNHEY and CDR2 SVGAGI. This CDR3 comprises 15 residues. Trimming removed 6 bases at V and 0 bases at J, with 14 bases between. Material for sequencing was peripheral blood. This clonotype was obtained from a woman aged 45-60 years with COVID-19, enrolled during active disease. The chain links TRBV6-5 to TRBJ1-2, with D possibly being TRBD1 (5 bases). The CDR3 sequence is CASSLGGAANYGYTF. The CDR3 DNA reads TGTGCCAGCAGCCTAGGCGGGGCAGCTAACTATGGCTACACCTTC.